One T cell receptor (beta chain) is described in this entry. It was second doses at about 4 or about 12 weeks that were pooled. These data belong to a study of T cell responses to AZD1222 COVID-19 vaccine. CDR3 length: 13 residues. V was shortened by 0 bases and J by 8 bases, with 11 bases between the two germline ends. Per germline, CDR1 SGHRS and CDR2 YFSETQ. Clones were read by immunoSEQ multiplex PCR, and TCRdb kept only the in-frame ones, dropping some. Of around 20,000 clones in the sample, more than 70% were seen once. The chain recombines TRBV5-1 with TRBJ1-2; D uncertain. The sample in question was peripheral blood, obtained 28 days after the second AZD1222 dose. The receptor was isolated from an adult who received the AZD1222 COVID-19 vaccine. This chain's CDR3 is CASSLGAAAGYTF. CDR3 nucleotide sequence: TGCGCCAGCAGCTTGGGGGCAGCTGCAGGCTACACCTTC.